This record concerns one T cell receptor (beta chain) sequence. Its antigen is unidentified. With 3 bases clipped from V and 6 bases from J, the junction kept 2 bases outside the gene matches. Germline CDR1 is MNHEY and CDR2 is SMNVEV (reference sequence). The length of the CDR3 is 14 residues. The table came from immunoSEQ multiplex PCR; TCRdb's copy has only in-frame clones and leaves some out. The sample records around 140,000 clones, 91% being singletons. This specimen belongs to a study of T cell responses to AZD1222 COVID-19 vaccine. Findings and caveats of the study: Seropositivity was recorded at baseline in only 6 or 7 AZD1222 recipients. With dominance at 160-218 and 743-854, vaccine-associated CD4 TCRs spanned spike.

The gene calls are TRBV27 and TRBJ2-3; 11 bases are a match to TRBD2. The starting material was peripheral blood, obtained 28 days after the second AZD1222 dose. The sequence was obtained from an adult who received the AZD1222 COVID-19 vaccine. The CDR3 protein is CASSFLAGGDTQYF. The CDR3 nucleotides read TGTGCCAGCAGTTTTTTAGCGGGAGGGGATACGCAGTATTTT.